Listed here are 6 T cell receptor beta chains from one sample, sequenced in a study of T cells in Graves' hyperthyroidism and ophthalmopathy. The CDR3 regions of TCR beta were amplified from RNA transcripts. First-round RT-PCR targeting the TCR CDR3 was performed with the HTBI primer set. Via MiXCR, TCRdb re-called the multiplex PCR reads, giving one row per CDR3 protein. The data hold about 360,000 distinct CDR3 sequences, with about 13% observed a single time. Sample: blood. Receptor source: a man aged 30-40 years with Graves' hyperthyroidism that later progressed to Graves' ophthalmopathy.

This clonotype has only a few counts. V is TRBV6-1 and J is TRBJ2-1, with 7 bases aligning to TRBD2. Per germline, CDR1 MNHNS and CDR2 SASEGT. With 6 bases clipped from V and 7 bases from J, the junction kept 6 bases outside the gene matches. The CDR3 runs to 13 residues. CDR3 sequence (DNA): TGTGCCAGCAGGACGACTAGCCGAAATGAGCAGTTCTTC. Translated, it gives CASRTTSRNEQFF.

This clonotype showed up many times. V and J are TRBV7-9 and TRBJ2-7; no reliable D call. Trimming pared 0 bases from V and 5 bases from J, leaving 8 bases between. CDR1 and CDR2 (germline): SEHNR, FQNEAQ (reference sequence). This CDR3 spans 13 amino acids. CDR3 residues: CASSLARQDEQYF. CDR3 bases: TGTGCCAGCAGCTTAGCGCGGCAGGACGAGCAGTACTTC.

The chain recombines TRBV9 with TRBJ2-3, with D perhaps TRBD2 (5 bases). In germline, CDR1 is SGDLS, CDR2 YYNGEE. Trimming cost V 1 base and J 2 bases, with 14 bases left between them. The CDR3 contains 16 residues. The CDR3 loop reads CASSVNLDSHTDTQYF. CDR3 in DNA: TGTGCCAGCAGCGTAAATCTGGACTCTCACACAGATACGCAGTATTTT.

This clonotype has ten or more counts. The rearrangement uses TRBV19 and TRBJ2-5; 12 bases are a match to TRBD2. There are 16 residues in the CDR3. Per germline, CDR1 LNHDA and CDR2 SQIVND (reference sequence). The ends lost 3 bases at V and 4 bases at J; junction bases unmatched: 6. CDR3 region: CASSMTSGGSGETQYF. The CDR3 DNA sequence: TGTGCCAGTAGTATGACTAGCGGGGGATCGGGAGAGACCCAGTACTTC. Full variable domain (outside the CDR3, taken from reference TRBV19 and TRBJ2-5): DGGITQSPKYLFRKEGQNVTLSCEQNLNHDAMYWYRQDPGQGLRLIYYSQIVNDFQKGDIAEGYSVSREKKESFPLTVTSAQKNPTAFYLCASSMTSGGSGETQYFGPGTRLLVL.

This clonotype has at least ten counts. The chain recombines TRBV6-1 with TRBJ1-2; unclear D gene. This CDR3 is built from 13 residues. The V end lost 5 bases, the J end lost 2 bases, and 9 bases lay between the germline ends. Germline CDR1 is MNHNS and CDR2 is SASEGT. The CDR3 loop reads CASSNRRNYGYTF. CDR3 DNA sequence: TGTGCCAGCAGTAACCGACGGAACTATGGCTACACCTTC.

With regard to this clonotype: A single base separates this from a much larger clone, so it may be a read error. The genes are TRBV20-1 and TRBJ1-1, with D hard to call. The germline V gene has CDR1 DFQATT and CDR2 SNEGSKA (reference sequence). This CDR3 spans 14 amino acids. Trimming left V 3 bases short and J 1 base short, with 12 bases between. The CDR3 DNA follows: TGCAGTGCTAGGGAGAGACACTGGAACACTGAAGCTTTCTTT. Its protein product is CSARERHWNTEAFF.